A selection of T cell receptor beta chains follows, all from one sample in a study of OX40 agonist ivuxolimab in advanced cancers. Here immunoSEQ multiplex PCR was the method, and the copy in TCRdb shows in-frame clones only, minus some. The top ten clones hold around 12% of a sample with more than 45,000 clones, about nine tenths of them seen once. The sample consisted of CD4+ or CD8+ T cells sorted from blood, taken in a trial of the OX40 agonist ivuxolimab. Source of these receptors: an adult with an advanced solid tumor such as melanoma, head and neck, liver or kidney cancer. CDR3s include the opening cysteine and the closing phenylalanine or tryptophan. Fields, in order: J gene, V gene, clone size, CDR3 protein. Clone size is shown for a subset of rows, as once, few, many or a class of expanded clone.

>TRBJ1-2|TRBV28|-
CASSSLSTGPNYGYTF
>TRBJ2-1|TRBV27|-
CASSLATGVTNEQFF
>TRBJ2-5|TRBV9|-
CASSDSSGDRGLETQYF
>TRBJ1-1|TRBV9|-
CASGYGQNTEAFF
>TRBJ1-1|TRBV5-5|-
CASSLSVGESNTEAFF
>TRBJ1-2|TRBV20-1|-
CSARVNYGYTF
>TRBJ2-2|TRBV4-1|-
CASSLGRGDTGELFF
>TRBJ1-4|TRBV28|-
CASRDAGTGNNEKLFF
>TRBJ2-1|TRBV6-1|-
CASLGRRADNEQFF
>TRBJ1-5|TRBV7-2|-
CASSPTNQPQHF
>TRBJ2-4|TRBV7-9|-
CAVSGGTGQRDKNIQYF
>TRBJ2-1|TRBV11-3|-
CASSLVHNEQFF
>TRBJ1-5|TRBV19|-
CASSLDTSYQPQHF
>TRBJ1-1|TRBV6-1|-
CASSERNWRADTEAFF
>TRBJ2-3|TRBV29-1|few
CSVHTTDTQYF
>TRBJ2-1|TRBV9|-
CASSSTAEQFF
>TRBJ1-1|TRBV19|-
CASSWTGNTEAFF
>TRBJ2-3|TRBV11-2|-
CASSLQAGRTDTQYF
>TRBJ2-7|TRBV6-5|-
CASSYLAGTHEQYF
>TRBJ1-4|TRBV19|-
CASSITGTGAEKLFF
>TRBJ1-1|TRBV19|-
CASAQAPEAFF
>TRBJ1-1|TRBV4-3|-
CASSQDSGGPEAFF
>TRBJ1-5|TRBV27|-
CASRPSSNQPQHF
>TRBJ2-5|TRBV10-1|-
CASKYLGSQETQYF
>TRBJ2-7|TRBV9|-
CASSEGLAGREQYF
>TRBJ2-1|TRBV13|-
CASSLSLGDEQFF
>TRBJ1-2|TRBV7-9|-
CASSLPTGKGYTF
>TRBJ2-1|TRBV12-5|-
CASGLGTEQFF
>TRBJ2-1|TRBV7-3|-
CASSLTQYNEQFF
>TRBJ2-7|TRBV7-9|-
CASSSRQGHYEQYF
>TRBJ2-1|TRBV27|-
CASSLGTSGKYNEQFF
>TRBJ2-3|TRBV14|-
CASSQELLADTQYF
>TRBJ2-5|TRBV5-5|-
CASRNQRGTQYF
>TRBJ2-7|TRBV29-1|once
CSVPLGGGSHEQYF
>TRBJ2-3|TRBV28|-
CASSLSAGAGTDTQYF
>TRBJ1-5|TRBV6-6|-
CASSADRGNQPQHF
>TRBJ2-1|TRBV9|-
CASSASPKLASNEQFF
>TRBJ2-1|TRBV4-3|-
CASSHRRLTSALYNEQFF
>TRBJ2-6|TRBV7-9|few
CASRRQSGGGANVLTF
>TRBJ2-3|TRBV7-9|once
CASSLGGTDTQYF
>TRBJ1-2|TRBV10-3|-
CAISERYSRDYYGYTF
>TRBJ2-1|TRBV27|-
CASRRAGLADDEQFF
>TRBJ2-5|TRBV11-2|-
CASSPGPGQQETQYF
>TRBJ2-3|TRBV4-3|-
CASSQVLGSDTQYF
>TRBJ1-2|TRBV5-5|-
CASSFLSLDRGYGYTF
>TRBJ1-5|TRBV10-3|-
CAISESWADSNQPQHF
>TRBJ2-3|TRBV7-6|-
CASRNGPGADTQYF
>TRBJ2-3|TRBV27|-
CASRLAGSYTDTQYF
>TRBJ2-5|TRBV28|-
CASSLLAGETQYF
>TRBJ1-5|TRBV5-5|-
CASSPLWQGGQPQHF
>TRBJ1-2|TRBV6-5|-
CASSLTQTAYYGYTF
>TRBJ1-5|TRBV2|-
CASSARTGGPQPQHF
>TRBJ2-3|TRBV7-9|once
CASNPPNSPSTDTQYF
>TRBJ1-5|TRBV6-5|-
CASSRGPRQPQHF
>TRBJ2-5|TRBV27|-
CASRSSQRGRSGTQYF
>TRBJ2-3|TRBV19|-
CASSPRGRDTQYF
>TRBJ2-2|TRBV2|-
CASLSGDSLNTGELFF